This TCR beta chain was recovered during a study of response to subunit inactivated influenza vaccine. This CDR3 has 17 amino acids. Trimming shortened V by 3 bases and J by 1 base, and 19 bases separated the two germline ends. Per germline, CDR1 DFQATT and CDR2 SNEGSKA (reference sequence). Findings and limits, study-wide: There was a suggestion from the authors that each seasonal influenza vaccination recruits few new T cells.

There are a few counts of this clonotype. Its antigen is not identified. In TCRdb, the RT-PCR reads were re-called with MiXCR into one record per CDR3 protein. Of 600,000 to 850,000 distinct CDR3 sequences detected, about 14% appear once; the ten largest clones hold 7.5% to 8%. The chain carries TRBV20-1 and TRBJ2-1; tentative D call: TRBD2 (5 bases). The receptor comes from a man aged 45 to 65 who received an inactivated influenza vaccine. This material consisted of PBMCs from blood, taken roughly 2 weeks before vaccination. The CDR3 coding sequence is TGCAGTGCTAGTTCTTTCACTAGTGGGGTTTCCTACAATGAGCAGTTCTTC. Amino acid sequence: CSASSFTSGVSYNEQFF.